Below are 14 T cell receptor beta chains sequenced from a single sample in a study of blood T cell repertoires in COVID-19 (dated by TCRdb to about 2020). The library came from the immunoSEQ multiplex PCR assay. The immuneACCESS repertoire file appears here via TCRdb, limited to in-frame rearrangements. These files lack a portion of the clones; in checked studies, under half of the deficit traces to unresolved V genes, and the cause of the others is not known. Here the sample has 70,000 to 95,000 clones; roughly four fifths occur a single time. The top ten clones comprise over 10% of the sample. Sequencing used peripheral blood. These receptors all come from a human donor in a cohort sampled during active COVID-19.

This clone is deemed medium-sized. The rearrangement links TRBV7-9 to TRBJ2-7; D is ambiguous. Between the trimmed V and J ends, which lost 3 bases and 2 bases, there was a span of 5 bases. The CDR3 is 12 amino acids. Germline V gene lookup returns CDR1 SEHNR and CDR2 FQNEAQ (reference sequence). The CDR3 reads CASSFTAYEQYF. CDR3 sequence (DNA): TGTGCCAGCAGCTTTACAGCCTACGAGCAGTACTTC.

The CDR3 protein is CASSLGGYTDTQYF. CDR3 nucleotides: TGTGCCAGCAGCTTAGGAGGATACACAGATACGCAGTATTTT. The chain links TRBV11-3 to TRBJ2-3; D is unclear. CDR1 is SGHNT, CDR2 YENEEA, per germline. The CDR3 sequence is 14 residues long. V was clipped by 1 base and J by 2 bases, with 7 bases between them. The complete variable domain, with remaining parts taken from reference TRBV11-3 and TRBJ2-3, reads EAGVVQSPRYKIIEKKQPVAFWCNPISGHNTLYWYLQNLGQGPELLIRYENEEAVDDSQLPKDRFSAERLKGVDSTLKIQPAELGDSAVYLCASSLGGYTDTQYFGPGTRLTVL.

The V call is TRBV7-3, the J call TRBJ2-1, with TRBD1 as a possible D gene (5 bases). There are 12 residues in the CDR3. The V gene's germline CDR1 is SGHTA and CDR2 FQGTGA. With 5 bases removed from V and 9 bases from J, the gap between germline ends came to 11 bases. The CDR3, as DNA: TGTGCCAGCAGCCAGCCTAGGGGTGAGCAGTTCTTC. Its translation is CASSQPRGEQFF.

This sequence joins TRBV7-3 and TRBJ2-7, with TRBD2 matching 8 bases. There are 15 residues in the CDR3. Germline V gene sequence: CDR1 SGHTA, CDR2 FQGTGA. V gave up 6 bases and J gave up 0 bases; unmatched junction bases: 7. The CDR3 sequence: CASSLGSGASYEQYF. CDR3 DNA sequence: TGTGCCAGCAGTTTGGGTAGCGGGGCCTCCTACGAGCAGTACTTC.

V is TRBV5-4 and J is TRBJ2-6; D is undetermined. Germline assignment: CDR1 SGHNT and CDR2 YYREEE (reference sequence). The CDR3 extends over 16 amino acids. Trimming removed 2 bases at V and 2 bases at J, with 11 bases between. CDR3 loop: CASSFNRNPGANVLTF. CDR3 coding DNA: TGTGCCAGCAGCTTCAACAGAAACCCTGGGGCCAACGTCCTGACTTTC.

This clone was counted only a few times. The chain uses TRBV7-6 and TRBJ2-2; 7 bases agree with TRBD2. The CDR3 has 16 amino acids. CDR1 SGHVS and CDR2 FNYEAQ come from the germline V gene. V trimming: 5 bases; J trimming: 6 bases; junction bases outside the gene matches: 12. CDR3 nucleotides: TGTGCCAGCAGCCTCAGACGCGGGGGTGAATCCGGGGAGCTGTTTTTT. Its translation is CASSLRRGGESGELFF.

The CDR3, as DNA: TGTGCCAGCAGCTTGTATACAGGGGCCCCAGATACGCAGTATTTT. As protein: CASSLYTGAPDTQYF. The chain joins TRBV5-8 to TRBJ2-3; 7 nucleotides match TRBD1. Losses at the gene ends were 1 base for V and 4 bases for J; bases not matched to a gene: 6. The CDR3 is 15 residues long. In germline, CDR1 is SGHTS, CDR2 YDEGEE.

With regard to this clone: At one boundary the junction diverges from the germline segment, which might be a read error. The chain recombines TRBV4-2 with TRBJ2-5; tentatively, D is TRBD2 (6 bases). This CDR3 spans 13 amino acids. From germline, CDR1 is LGHNA and CDR2 YNFKEQ. Here the CDR3 DNA reads TGTGCCAGCAGCCAGGGCGGGAAAGAGCCCCAGTACTTC. Encoded protein: CASSQGGKEPQYF.

This chain joins TRBV6-5 and TRBJ2-7, with D tentatively TRBD1 (6 bases). Germline V gene sequence: CDR1 MNHEY, CDR2 SVGAGI. This CDR3 is 15 amino acids long. Trimming shortened V by 3 bases and J by 3 bases, and 15 bases separated the two germline ends. The CDR3 DNA follows: TGTGCCAGCAGTTATTACCGGGACAATTTCTACGAGCAGTACTTC. The encoded protein is CASSYYRDNFYEQYF.

The V call is TRBV9, the J call TRBJ2-7; D not resolved. The CDR3 runs to 14 residues. V gave up 1 base and J gave up 3 bases, with 11 bases separating them. Germline loops: CDR1 SGDLS, CDR2 YYNGEE. CDR3 sequence (DNA): TGTGCCAGCAGCGTATCGTTTCGGGTCTACGAGCAGTACTTC. Translation gives CASSVSFRVYEQYF.

The chain is built from TRBV3-1 (or the pseudogene TRBV3-2) and TRBJ1-5, with D maybe TRBD1 (5 bases). The ends were cut back, 0 bases at V and 8 bases at J, with 11 bases in the middle. CDR1 and CDR2 (germline): LGHDT, YNNKEL (reference sequence). The CDR3 totals 14 residues. The CDR3 sequence is CASSQDQGSKPQHF. CDR3 nucleotides: TGTGCCAGCAGCCAAGATCAGGGTAGTAAGCCCCAGCATTTT.

This chain connects TRBV28 to TRBJ2-7, with a weak D call TRBD1 (5 bases). The germline gives CDR1 MDHEN, CDR2 SYDVKM. The ends were cut back, 7 bases at V and 0 bases at J, with 10 bases in the middle. This CDR3 region has 13 residues. Written as DNA, the CDR3 is TGTGCCAGCATGAGACAGCCCTCCTACGAGCAGTACTTC. Residues: CASMRQPSYEQYF.

The rearrangement uses TRBV18 and TRBJ1-6, with 8 bases matching TRBD1. Trimming at V came to 5 bases and at J to 7 bases, leaving 7 bases not matched to a gene. The germline V gene has CDR1 KGHSH and CDR2 LQKENI. The CDR3 loop spans 15 amino acids. CDR3 protein: CASSEATGVNSPLHF. The CDR3 DNA reads as TGTGCCAGCTCAGAAGCGACAGGGGTGAATTCACCCCTCCACTTT. The whole variable domain, filled in from reference TRBV18 and TRBJ1-6, reads NAGVMQNPRHLVRRRGQEARLRCSPMKGHSHVYWYRQLPEEGLKFMVYLQKENIIDESGMPKERFSAEFPKEGPSILRIQQVVRGDSAAYFCASSEATGVNSPLHFGNGTRLTVT.

This chain joins TRBV6-5 and TRBJ2-5; tentatively, D is TRBD1 (5 bases). This CDR3 region has 12 residues. V lost 7 bases and J 5 bases, leaving 11 bases between the germline ends. The germline CDR1 and CDR2 sequences are MNHEY and SVGAGI. In DNA, the CDR3 is TGTGCCAGCAAACAGGCCGGGGAGACCCAGTACTTC. Protein: CASKQAGETQYF.